This TCR beta chain was profiled in a study of blood T cell repertoires in COVID-19. Overall study context: T cells, B-cell-depleted T cells, or PBMCs provided the cDNA or gDNA that served as material.

CDR3 size: 13 residues. Germline V gene sequence: CDR1 KGHDR, CDR2 SFDVKD. Deletions cut 2 bases from V and 5 bases from J, with 8 bases between. Assay: immunoSEQ multiplex PCR; the TCRdb copy retains only in-frame clones and omits some. This sample carries 200,000 to 250,000 clones, 70% to 90% of them seen once, and the ten largest clones take 10% to 13%. The count of this clone is one. The sequenced sample was peripheral blood. This clonotype was sampled from a woman aged 50 to 65 with COVID-19, enrolled during active disease. The chain carries TRBV24-1 and TRBJ1-2; a weak D match, TRBD1 (5 bases). CDR3 region: CATSDWGEYGYTF. In DNA form, the CDR3 reads TGTGCCACCAGTGATTGGGGGGAATATGGCTACACCTTC.